The present entry profiles one T cell receptor beta chain with its context. Other DNA sequences in this specimen translate into the identical CDR3. The data were taken from a study of PD-1 blockade in mismatch repair-deficient tumors. Overall study context: Enrolled about 2013-2017, patients had progressing, pretreated mismatch repair-deficient cancers of more than ten types.

Assay used: immunoSEQ multiplex PCR; TCRdb lists only in-frame clones, some missing. The sample records around 51,000 clones, around 85% being singletons. The CDR3 is 14 residues long. CDR1 and CDR2 (germline): SEHNR, FQNEAQ (reference sequence). The V gene lost 1 base and the J gene lost 5 bases, with 8 bases spanning the gap. The sequence was collected from an adult with mismatch repair-deficient cancer. The chain couples TRBV7-9 to TRBJ2-2, with D possibly TRBD2 on 5 matching bases. The sequences come from peripheral blood, collected less than 21 weeks after starting pembrolizumab. The DNA for the CDR3 is TGTGCCAGCAGCTTAGGAGGGAATACCGGGGAGCTGTTTTTT. Translation: CASSLGGNTGELFF. The full variable domain, completed using reference TRBV7-9 and TRBJ2-2, is DTGVSQNPRHKITKRGQNVTFRCDPISEHNRLYWYRQTLGQGPEFLTYFQNEAQLEKSRLLSDRFSAERPKGSFSTLEIQRTEQGDSAMYLCASSLGGNTGELFFGEGSRLTVL.